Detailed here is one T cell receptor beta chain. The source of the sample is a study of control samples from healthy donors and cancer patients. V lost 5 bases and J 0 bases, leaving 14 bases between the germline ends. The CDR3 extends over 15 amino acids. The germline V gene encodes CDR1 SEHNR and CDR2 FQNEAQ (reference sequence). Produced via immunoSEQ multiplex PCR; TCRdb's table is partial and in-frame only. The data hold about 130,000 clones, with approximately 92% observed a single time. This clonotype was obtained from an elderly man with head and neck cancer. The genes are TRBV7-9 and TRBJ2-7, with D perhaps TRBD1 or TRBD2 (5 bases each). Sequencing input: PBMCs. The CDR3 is CASSLGRGASYEQYF. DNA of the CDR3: TGTGCCAGCAGCCTAGGCCGGGGCGCCTCCTACGAGCAGTACTTC.